This TCR beta chain was recorded in a study of tumor-infiltrating lymphocytes in primary liver carcinoma. From unsorted bulk tissue weighing about 17-30 mg, DNA and RNA were co-extracted. Donors were untreated and chronically infected with HBV. Making TCR beta cDNA involved 400 to 600 ng total RNA and a constant-region primer. TCR beta libraries came from three nested multiplex PCR rounds using slightly modified ARM-PCR. The first two PCR rounds used TRBV1-TRBV30 primers with a Cbeta primer, roughly 10 cycles each. TCRdb redid the calling of the multiplex PCR reads with MiXCR, one entry per CDR3 protein. The data hold tens of thousands of distinct CDR3 sequences, with roughly two thirds observed a single time. V was clipped by 7 bases and J by 1 base; unmatched bases: 19. This CDR3 has 18 amino acids. Germline CDR1 is MDHEN and CDR2 is SYDVKM.

V gene TRBV28 combines with J gene TRBJ2-7; 7 bases match TRBD2. The sequence was obtained from a man between 40 and 49 years old with primary liver carcinoma and hepatitis B virus infection. The sequencing input was liver tumor tissue from sampling region 4. As for subset: tumor region T4, right-lateral pole. The CDR3 spells CASTPLFAGERPSYEQYF. The CDR3 coding sequence is TGTGCCAGCACTCCATTATTTGCGGGGGAACGACCATCCTACGAGCAGTACTTC.